Given below is one TCR beta chain in context. What it binds is unknown. The data were obtained in a study of vaccination and CD4 T cells after COVID-19. Study details: Six males and four females, two Hispanic, made up the convalescents.

The treatment: 10-day PBMC culture with coronavirus spike peptide pools or control peptides (ViraFEST assay). The ViraFEST method relied on peptide pools to expand antigen-specific T cells, followed by TCR sequencing. Broader study findings: From roughly 21 to 40, the median of SARS-CoV-2-reactive clonotypes rose without reaching significance.

Trimming stripped 3 bases from V and 1 base from J, with 11 bases between. Looked up from germline, CDR1 is LNHDA and CDR2 is SQIVND (reference sequence). The CDR3 has 15 amino acids. With the Oncomine TCR Beta short-read assay, DNA from cultured CD4+ T cells was sequenced. Once CD4+ T cells had been cultured, genomic DNA was extracted from them. A single record per CDR3 protein comes from TCRdb applying MiXCR to the PCR reads. The data show roughly 15,000 distinct CDR3 sequences, with around 38% seen just once and 10% held by the top ten. This chain joins TRBV19 and TRBJ2-3; TRBD1 might be the D (5 bases). Sequencing was carried out using CD4+ T cells from blood, cultured in vitro. The receptor was derived from a human donor who had recovered from COVID-19. CDR3 protein: CASSIAGFGTDTQYF. CDR3 nucleotide sequence: TGTGCCAGTAGTATCGCAGGGTTCGGCACAGATACGCAGTATTTT.